This T cell receptor beta chain is drawn from a study of Graves' ophthalmopathy and Graves' hyperthyroidism. CDR1 SEHNR and CDR2 FQNEAQ come from the germline V gene (reference sequence). The CDR3 has 13 amino acids. V was clipped by 2 bases and J by 5 bases, with 10 bases between them. As concerns this clonotype: Its antigen remains unknown.

Physicians reached a diagnosis by relying on clinical symptoms, serum thyroxine, TRAb, thyroid ultrasound and orbital computed tomography. Study-wide points: Blood also contained most of the expanded thyroid clonotypes above 0.001 frequency. Sensitivity of approximately 90% and specificity of about 81% were achieved when a 13-signature model separated ophthalmopathy from stable hyperthyroidism. Prediction of ophthalmopathy progression reached roughly 64% sensitivity and approximately 75% specificity.

Beta-chain TCR CDR3 regions were amplified from RNA transcripts. The workflow started with a first-round RT-PCR run with HTBI primers and then moved on to a second-round multiplex PCR. TCRdb reprocessed the multiplex PCR reads with MiXCR, giving one entry per CDR3 protein. The sample consists of about 740,000 distinct CDR3 sequences, about 44% of them appearing once. The source is an adult man with Graves' ophthalmopathy. The material sequenced was peripheral blood. J is TRBJ2-7 and V is TRBV7-9, with D possibly being TRBD2 (5 bases). The CDR3 region is CASSLIAGDEQYF. CDR3 in DNA: TGTGCCAGCAGCTTAATAGCCGGGGACGAGCAGTACTTC.